This T cell receptor beta chain is from a study of cytomegalovirus exposure and HLA in healthy donors. Repertoires were generated with immunoSEQ multiplex PCR, while TCRdb's copy carries only in-frame clones and drops some. This table has about 160,000 clones, roughly 86% appearing once. The CDR3 runs to 15 residues. Unmatched junction bases numbered 11, after V lost 5 bases and J lost 5 bases. In germline, CDR1 is SGHVS, CDR2 FQNEAQ. The sequence came from a woman aged 18-35 years in good health and CMV-seropositive. The chain recombines TRBV7-8 with TRBJ2-5; TRBD1 matches at 7 bases. The sequencing sample was made of PBMCs. The CDR3 coding sequence is TGTGCCAGCAGCCTCCGAAGGGGGCGCAGGGAGACCCAGTACTTC. Protein: CASSLRRGRRETQYF.